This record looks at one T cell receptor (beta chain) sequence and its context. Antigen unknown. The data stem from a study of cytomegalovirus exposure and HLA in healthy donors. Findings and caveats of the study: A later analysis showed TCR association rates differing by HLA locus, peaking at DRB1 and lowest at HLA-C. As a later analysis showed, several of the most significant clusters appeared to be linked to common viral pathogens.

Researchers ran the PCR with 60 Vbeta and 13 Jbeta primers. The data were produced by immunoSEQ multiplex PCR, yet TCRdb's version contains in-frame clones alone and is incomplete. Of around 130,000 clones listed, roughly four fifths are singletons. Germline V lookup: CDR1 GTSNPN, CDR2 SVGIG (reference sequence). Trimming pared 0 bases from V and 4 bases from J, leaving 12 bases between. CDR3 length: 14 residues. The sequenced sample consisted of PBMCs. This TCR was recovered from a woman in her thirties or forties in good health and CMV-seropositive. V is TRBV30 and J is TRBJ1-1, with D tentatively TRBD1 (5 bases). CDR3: CAWSVGVTGTEAFF. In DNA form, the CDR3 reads TGTGCCTGGAGTGTAGGGGTAACGGGCACTGAAGCTTTCTTT.